This TCR beta chain was recorded in a study of siplizumab effects on memory and regulatory T cells. Assay used: immunoSEQ multiplex PCR; TCRdb lists only in-frame clones, some missing. Of 100,000 or so clones listed, 94% are singletons. CDR3 length equals 14 residues. In germline, CDR1 is LNHNV, CDR2 YYDKDF (reference sequence). With 8 bases clipped from V and 2 bases from J, the junction kept 6 bases outside the gene matches. Material: Tregs sorted from blood. The chain is built from TRBV15 and TRBJ1-5; 7 bases are a match to TRBD1. This clonotype originated in a human donor in good health. The CDR3 loop is CATAGGFGNQPQHF. The CDR3 DNA follows: TGTGCCACCGCAGGGGGATTTGGCAATCAGCCCCAGCATTTT.